The entry below describes one T cell receptor beta chain. The antigen remains undetermined. Repertoires were generated with immunoSEQ multiplex PCR, while TCRdb's copy carries only in-frame clones and drops some. This table has 1.6 million or so clones, just under 99% appearing once. This sample stems from a study of shared clonotypes between healthy human individuals. Overall study: Used for every donor were three CD4 naive, three CD4 memory, two CD8 naive and one CD8 memory plate. Findings and limits, study-wide: It was the few donors that limited the genetic and exposure-history diversity represented. Generally, estimated richness proved larger in naive subsets than it did in memory subsets.

This CDR3 contains 16 residues. Germline CDR1 SEHNR, CDR2 FQNEAQ (reference sequence). Trimming removed 5 bases from V and 4 bases from J, with 19 bases in between. Division of CD4+ cells produced a CD45RA+ naive subset and a CD45RA-negative memory subset. The sample comprised naive CD4+ T cells sorted from blood. Noted subset: CD45RA+ positively selected. This TCR came from a man aged 25-45 years in good health. The gene calls are TRBV7-9 and TRBJ2-3; perhaps TRBD2 as D (5 bases). CDR3 protein: CASSPGRGPVADTQYF. The CDR3 bases are TGTGCCAGCAGCCCGGGCCGGGGTCCGGTTGCAGATACGCAGTATTTT.